This entry lists 5 T cell receptor beta chains sequenced from one sample in a study of blood T cell repertoires in COVID-19. Generated by immunoSEQ multiplex PCR, the TCRdb table keeps only in-frame clones and is missing some. The sample lists 110,000 to 150,000 clones; over 75% were seen once. Sequencing was carried out using peripheral blood. These receptors were taken from a woman aged 45 to 65 with acute or convalescent COVID-19.

Only a few counts were recorded for this clone. J is TRBJ2-7 and V is TRBV3-1 (or the pseudogene TRBV3-2), with TRBD1 matching 7 bases. The J segment lost 9 bases and the V segment lost 4 bases, leaving 12 bases of the junction unmatched. Germline V gene sequence: CDR1 LGHDT, CDR2 YNNKEL (reference sequence). CDR3 length equals 14 residues. The CDR3 loop reads CASSPSSTQGWQYF. The CDR3 DNA sequence: TGTGCCAGCAGCCCAAGCTCTACACAGGGGTGGCAGTACTTC.

J is TRBJ1-2 and V is TRBV3-1 (or the pseudogene TRBV3-2), with a possible D match to TRBD1 (5 bases). Trimming shortened V by 4 bases and J by 1 base, and 7 bases separated the two germline ends. Germline V gene sequence: CDR1 LGHDT, CDR2 YNNKEL (reference sequence). The CDR3 consists of 13 residues. Written as DNA, the CDR3 is TGTGCCAGCAGCCTACAGGTTAACTATGGCTACACCTTC. Its protein is CASSLQVNYGYTF.

The CDR3 sequence: CASSYQGQSFF. DNA of the CDR3: TGTGCCAGCAGTTACCAGGGACAGTCGTTCTTC. The chain is built from TRBV6-5 and TRBJ2-1; TRBD1 aligns across 7 bases. The V segment lost 2 bases and the J segment 15 bases; nucleotides outside the gene matches: 4. The CDR3 loop spans 11 amino acids. CDR1 is MNHEY, CDR2 SVGAGI, per germline.

The rearrangement joins TRBV19 to TRBJ2-5, with 11 positions matching TRBD1. Germline V lookup: CDR1 LNHDA, CDR2 SQIVND (reference sequence). This CDR3 spans 14 amino acids. Germline trimming cut 8 bases from V and 4 bases from J; bases unmatched to any gene: 6. For the CDR3, the DNA is TGTGCCAGTGTGGACAGGGGGCGAGGAGAGACCCAGTACTTC. It is translated as CASVDRGRGETQYF.

This clone was recorded once. This chain connects TRBV12-3 or TRBV12-4 to TRBJ1-4; D not resolved. The CDR3 consists of 13 residues. Trimming left V 6 bases short and J 8 bases short, with 13 bases between. CDR3 bases: TGTGCCAGCAGACCCAATAGGAGAGAAAAACTGTTTTTT. Translated: CASRPNRREKLFF.